The T cell receptor beta chain described here comes from a study of vaccination and CD4 T cells after COVID-19. Study background: Control wells got either CEFX epitopes, HIV-1 Nef peptides, or no peptide at all.

CDR1 and CDR2 (germline): MNHNS, SASEGT. The CDR3 spans 13 residues. V was shortened by 5 bases and J by 6 bases, with 14 bases between the two germline ends. Cultured CD4+ T cell DNA underwent sequencing with the Oncomine TCR Beta short-read assay. MiXCR, applied by TCRdb to the PCR reads, yields one record per CDR3 protein. The sample has about 26,000 distinct CDR3 sequences, 35% to 50% seen once. Treatment meaning: roughly ten-day PBMC culture with coronavirus spike peptide pools or control peptides (ViraFEST assay). About this clonotype itself: Its matching antigen is unknown.

V and J are TRBV6-1 and TRBJ2-7, with D tentatively TRBD2 (6 bases). Input material: CD4+ T cells from blood, cultured in vitro. The sequence was collected from a human donor who had recovered from COVID-19. The CDR3 nucleotides read TGTGCCAGCAGTAGCGGGCAAGGGTCCGAGCAGTACTTC. Its protein product is CASSSGQGSEQYF.